This record concerns one T cell receptor beta chain sequence. The sample originates from a study of blood T cell repertoires in COVID-19. Study context: The United States, Italy and Spain provided the acute and convalescent COVID-19 samples.

Measured with immunoSEQ multiplex PCR; TCRdb has only the in-frame clones, and not every one. The table lists more than 110,000 clones, 84% of them singletons, with 5.5% in the top ten. This CDR3 contains 17 residues. From germline, CDR1 is LGHNA and CDR2 YSLEER. V was pared by 0 bases and J by 6 bases, with 18 bases between. This TCR was recovered from a man between 40 and 49 years old with acute COVID-19. The source material was PBMCs or T cells enriched from blood (not recorded which). The gene calls are TRBV4-3 and TRBJ1-5; D remains ambiguous. In nucleotides, the CDR3 is TGCGCCAGCAGCCAAGAACACGGAGACGGCCCTGGTCAGCCCCAGCATTTT. Amino acids: CASSQEHGDGPGQPQHF.